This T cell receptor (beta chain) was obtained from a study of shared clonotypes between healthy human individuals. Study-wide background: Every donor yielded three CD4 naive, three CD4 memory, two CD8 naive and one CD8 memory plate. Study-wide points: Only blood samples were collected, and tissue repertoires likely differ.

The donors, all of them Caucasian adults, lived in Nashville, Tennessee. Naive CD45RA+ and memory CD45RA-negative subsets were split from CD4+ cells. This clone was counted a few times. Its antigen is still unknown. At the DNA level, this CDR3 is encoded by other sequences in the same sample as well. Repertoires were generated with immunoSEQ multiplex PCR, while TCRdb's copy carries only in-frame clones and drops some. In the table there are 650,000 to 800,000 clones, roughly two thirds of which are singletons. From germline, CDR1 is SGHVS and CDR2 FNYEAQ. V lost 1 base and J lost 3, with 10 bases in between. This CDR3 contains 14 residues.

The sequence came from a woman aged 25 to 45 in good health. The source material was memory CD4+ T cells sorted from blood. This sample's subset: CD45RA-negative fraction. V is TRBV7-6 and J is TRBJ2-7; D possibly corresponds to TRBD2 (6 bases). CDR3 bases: TGTGCCAGCAGCTTAGGTTCGGGGGTCTACGAGCAGTACTTC. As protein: CASSLGSGVYEQYF.